This T cell receptor beta chain was recovered during a study of long-term antiretroviral therapy in people with HIV. Study observations and caveats: Clonotypes expanded prior to ART showed repertoire dominance at all sampled time points.

Remarks on this clone: Antigen specificity is unknown.

Version v3.0 of the immunoSEQ assay ran at survey level. Sequencing was performed with immunoSEQ multiplex PCR; in TCRdb, only in-frame clones are kept and a portion is missing. The profile covers tens of thousands of clones, with around 72% appearing a single time and 8% to 10% taken by the ten largest. Only United States sites treated participants with HIV. Trimming removed 5 bases from V and 5 bases from J, with 15 bases in between. Germline assignment: CDR1 MNHEY and CDR2 SMNVEV (reference sequence). CDR3 size: 15 residues. The chain joins TRBV27 to TRBJ1-4, with D unclear. The receptor was derived from a woman aged 45 to 65 with HIV. The starting material was unsorted PBMCs, obtained 3.1 years after starting antiretroviral therapy. The CDR3 is CASSLRVARNEKLFF. CDR3 DNA: TGTGCCAGCAGTCTCCGGGTCGCAAGAAATGAAAAACTGTTTTTT.